The 25 T cell receptor beta chains listed next were all sequenced from one sample in a study of metastatic and nonmetastatic thyroid tumors. All patients were treatment-naive before thyroid surgery. Using MiXCR, TCRdb reanalyzed the PCR reads. Of around 19,000 clones in the sample, over 30% are singletons; the top ten hold roughly 13%. Sequenced: blood. The receptor set was obtained from a female donor with papillary thyroid cancer or a benign thyroid nodule (not recorded which). Some clones in this sample may be carry-over from other donors' samples.

By frequency in the sample, this clone is medium-sized. The chain links TRBV4-3 to TRBJ2-6, with D tentatively TRBD1 (6 bases). Trimming took off 2 bases at V and 4 bases at J, with 12 bases between the two ends. This CDR3 comprises 16 residues. CDR1 LGHNA and CDR2 YSLEER come from the germline V gene. CDR3 nucleotides: TGCGCCAGCAGCCAAACCACAGGGTCCGGGGCCAACGTCCTGACTTTC. Translating it yields CASSQTTGSGANVLTF.

This clone was seen repeatedly, ten times or more. The chain has TRBV10-3 and TRBJ2-7; TRBD2 aligns across 10 bases. Germline trimming cut 4 bases from V and 7 bases from J; bases unmatched to any gene: 10. The CDR3 length is 15 residues. The germline V gene encodes CDR1 ENHRY and CDR2 SYGVKD. DNA of the CDR3: TGTGCCATCAGTGGTTTAGGACTAGCGGCTAGGGAGCAGTACTTC. Translation: CAISGLGLAAREQYF.

This sequence joins TRBV19 and TRBJ2-6, with D perhaps TRBD1 (5 bases). Per the germline V gene, CDR1 is LNHDA and CDR2 is SQIVND (reference sequence). The germline V and J ends were trimmed by 1 base and 4 bases, with 8 bases remaining between them. This CDR3 has 15 residues. CDR3 coding DNA: TGTGCCAGTAGTATAGGGGGCTCCGGGGCCAACGTCCTGACTTTC. Translating it yields CASSIGGSGANVLTF.

This clone was observed a single time. This rearrangement joins TRBV3-1 to TRBJ2-7; tentatively, D is TRBD1 or TRBD2 (5 bases each). The CDR3 runs 14 residues. Germline V lookup: CDR1 LGHDT, CDR2 YNNKEL (reference sequence). Trimming took off 3 bases at V and 0 bases at J, with 9 bases between the two ends. The CDR3 spells CASSHRDASYEQYF. CDR3 nucleotides: TGTGCCAGCAGCCATCGGGACGCCTCCTACGAGCAGTACTTC.

This clone was seen only a few times. V gene TRBV12-3 or TRBV12-4 combines with J gene TRBJ2-1; 7 bases fit TRBD2. The J segment lost 6 bases and the V segment lost 8 bases, leaving 1 base of the junction unmatched. The CDR3 runs 11 residues. In DNA, the CDR3 is TGTGCCAGCGCGGGGGTCAATGAGCAGTTCTTC. It encodes CASAGVNEQFF.

This clone was found a few times. The germline gene is not matched at one end of the junction; a read error may be the cause. The chain joins TRBV5-1 to TRBJ2-7, with 8 bases fitting TRBD2. The length of the CDR3 is 14 residues. Germline V CDR1 and CDR2: SGHRS, YFSETQ. The CDR3 is CASSESSGSLDQYF. In DNA form, the CDR3 reads TGCGCTAGCAGCGAATCGAGCGGGAGTTTAGATCAGTACTTC.

This rearrangement joins TRBV7-8 to TRBJ2-7; no reliable D call. The CDR3 length is 14 residues. Germline lookup yields CDR1 SGHVS and CDR2 FQNEAQ. Trimming took 1 base from V and 3 from J, leaving 10 bases between them. The CDR3 loop reads CASSLGQILYEQYF. CDR3 bases: TGTGCCAGCAGCTTAGGCCAGATCCTCTACGAGCAGTACTTC.

Many counts were recorded for this clone. This could be a read error, since a much larger clone is one nucleotide away. The rearrangement links TRBV28 to TRBJ1-4, with 7 bases matching TRBD1. Germline V lookup: CDR1 MDHEN, CDR2 SYDVKM. There are 16 residues in the CDR3. CDR3 coding DNA: TGTGCCAGCAGGTACTCGACCAGGGGGACTAGTGAAAAACTGTTTTTT. Protein product: CASRYSTRGTSEKLFF.

By share, this clone ranks as medium-sized. The CDR3 DNA sequence: TGTGCCAGCACCACTAACGGGGGGCATGGCTACACCTTC. Amino acids: CASTTNGGHGYTF. The chain is built from TRBV28 and TRBJ1-2, with D perhaps TRBD1 (6 bases). Germline V gene lookup returns CDR1 MDHEN and CDR2 SYDVKM. The length of the CDR3 is 13 residues. Trimming cost V 7 bases and J 6 bases, with 15 bases left between them.

In this sample, this clone turned up many times. J is TRBJ1-5 and V is TRBV7-2, with D hard to call. Between the trimmed V and J ends, which lost 1 base and 5 bases, there was a span of 15 bases. Germline assignment: CDR1 SGHTA and CDR2 FQGNSA. The CDR3 runs to 16 residues. The CDR3 DNA sequence: TGTGCCAGCAGCTTAGGCTCGGCCCAACACGATCAGCCCCAGCATTTT. It encodes CASSLGSAQHDQPQHF.

The V and J genes are TRBV13 and TRBJ2-6; no reliable D call. Trimming pared 1 base from V and 1 base from J, leaving 14 bases between. This CDR3 region has 18 residues. Germline V gives CDR1 PRHDT, CDR2 FYEKMQ (reference sequence). As DNA, the CDR3 is TGTGCCAGCAGCTTAGCGGTTAACCTTCGGTCTGGGGCCAACGTCCTGACTTTC. Translating gives CASSLAVNLRSGANVLTF.

In its sample, this clone ranks as medium-sized. This chain joins TRBV6-2 or TRBV6-3 and TRBJ1-1, with D uncertain. V dropped 2 bases and J dropped 5 bases, with 12 bases sitting between them. Germline values: CDR1 MNHEY, CDR2 SVGEGT. The CDR3 length is 14 residues. The CDR3 here is CASSYTGDATEAFF. DNA for the CDR3: TGTGCCAGCAGTTACACTGGGGATGCGACTGAAGCTTTCTTT.

V is TRBV27 and J is TRBJ1-5; tentatively, D is TRBD1 (6 bases). Germline-derived CDR1 and CDR2 are MNHEY and SMNVEV (reference sequence). This CDR3 is 15 amino acids long. Trimming took 4 bases from V and 2 from J, leaving 12 bases between them. The CDR3 sequence is CASSYGGPGNQPQHF. The CDR3 coding sequence is TGTGCCAGCAGTTACGGGGGGCCTGGCAATCAGCCCCAGCATTTT.

With respect to this clone: Given a much more abundant clone one base away, this may be a read error. The V and J genes are TRBV2 and TRBJ2-1, with 7 bases that match TRBD1. The CDR3 sequence is 16 residues long. J was trimmed by 6 bases and V by 2 bases; bases with no gene match: 10. Germline assignment: CDR1 SNHLY and CDR2 FYNNEI. DNA for the CDR3: TGTGCCAGCAGTGAATGGGACAGTGTAACGGGCAATGAGCAGTTCTTC. Protein sequence: CASSEWDSVTGNEQFF.

The chain employs TRBV19 and TRBJ2-1; 8 bases agree with TRBD2. The V gene's germline CDR1 is LNHDA and CDR2 SQIVND (reference sequence). The CDR3 runs 13 residues. Trimming cost V 4 bases and J 7 bases; bases outside gene matches: 3. CDR3 sequence (DNA): TGTGCCAGTAGTAAGGCGGGAGGTAATGAGCAGTTCTTC. Its protein is CASSKAGGNEQFF.

The V call is TRBV28, the J call TRBJ2-7; the D is unclear. This CDR3 spans 13 amino acids. Trimming stripped 2 bases from V and 3 bases from J, with 8 bases between. Germline V gives CDR1 MDHEN, CDR2 SYDVKM. The CDR3 loop reads CASSLTYLYEQYF. DNA for the CDR3: TGTGCCAGCAGTTTAACATACCTCTACGAGCAGTACTTC. Using reference TRBV28 and TRBJ2-7 for the parts outside the CDR3, the full variable domain is DVKVTQSSRYLVKRTGEKVFLECVQDMDHENMFWYRQDPGLGLRLIYFSYDVKMKEKGDIPEGYSVSREKKERFSLILESASTNQTSMYLCASSLTYLYEQYFGPGTRLTVT.

The CDR3 reads CASSLGGGNSYNEQFF. DNA of the CDR3: TGCGCCAGCAGCTTGGGAGGTGGGAACTCCTACAATGAGCAGTTCTTC. The chain recombines TRBV5-1 with TRBJ2-1; D is uncertain. The length of the CDR3 is 16 residues. Trimming shortened V by 0 bases and J by 0 bases, and 10 bases separated the two germline ends. Germline CDR1 is SGHRS and CDR2 is YFSETQ. The entire variable domain, with the rest obtained from reference TRBV5-1 and TRBJ2-1, is as follows: KAGVTQTPRYLIKTRGQQVTLSCSPISGHRSVSWYQQTPGQGLQFLFEYFSETQRNKGNFPGRFSGRQFSNSRSEMNVSTLELGDSALYLCASSLGGGNSYNEQFFGPGTRLTVL.

This clone was detected only a few times. The chain joins TRBV28 to TRBJ2-2; 7 bases match TRBD1. The CDR3 is made up of 13 amino acids. The germline V gene has CDR1 MDHEN and CDR2 SYDVKM. V was clipped by 4 bases and J by 5 bases; unmatched bases: 1. DNA of the CDR3: TGTGCCAGCAGTTCCAGGGGGACCGGGGAGCTGTTTTTT. It specifies CASSSRGTGELFF.

By sample share, this clone is medium-sized. The gene calls are TRBV12-3 or TRBV12-4 and TRBJ2-1, with TRBD2 as a possible D gene (6 bases). V gave up 1 base and J gave up 10 bases, with 8 bases separating them. The CDR3 has 12 amino acids. DNA of the CDR3: TGTGCCAGCAGTTTAGGGGGGGTAGAGCAGTTCTTC. This gives the protein CASSLGGVEQFF.

The chain links TRBV5-5 to TRBJ2-5; 11 nucleotides match TRBD2. The ends lost 5 bases at V and 7 bases at J; junction bases unmatched: 10. Germline V CDR1 and CDR2: SGHKS, YYEKEE (reference sequence). The CDR3 has 15 amino acids. The DNA of the CDR3 is TGTGCCAGCAGATCAGTAGCGGGGGGGCATGGGACCCAGTACTTC. It codes for CASRSVAGGHGTQYF.

This chain links TRBV5-1 with TRBJ2-7; maybe TRBD1 (7 bases). Germline loops: CDR1 SGHRS, CDR2 YFSETQ. The V end was cut by 0 bases, the J end by 3 bases, with 13 bases between. This CDR3 contains 15 residues. In nucleotides, the CDR3 is TGCGCCAGCAGCTTGGCAGGGGGACTTTTCTACGAGCAGTACTTC. Its translation is CASSLAGGLFYEQYF.

This clone was seen at least ten times. V is TRBV10-3 and J is TRBJ2-3; 7 bases match TRBD2. V trimming: 9 bases; J trimming: 2 bases; junction bases outside the gene matches: 2. The germline CDR1 and CDR2 sequences are ENHRY and SYGVKD. The CDR3 consists of 12 residues. CDR3 in amino acids: CAIRGDTDTQYF. CDR3 nucleotide sequence: TGTGCCATTCGGGGGGACACAGATACGCAGTATTTT.

This clone was seen repeatedly, ten times or more. At one boundary the junction diverges from the germline segment, which might be a read error. This chain links TRBV5-3 with TRBJ1-1; D perhaps matches TRBD1 (6 bases). TRBV5-3 is given ORF status, its function remaining uncertain. The CDR3 consists of 14 residues. The CDR3 region has the DNA TGTGCCAGCAGCTGGACAGCTTCAGGCACTGAAGCTTTCTTT. Translated, it gives CASSWTASGTEAFF.

The J gene is TRBJ1-6, the V gene TRBV18; D is undetermined. The V and J ends lost 3 bases and 14 bases respectively, with 14 bases between them. The germline CDR1 and CDR2 sequences are KGHSH and LQKENI. The CDR3 is made up of 13 amino acids. The CDR3 DNA sequence: TGTGCCAGCTCACCTGGCCCAACTCGAGCCCTCCACTTT. Translation: CASSPGPTRALHF.

This rearrangement joins TRBV6-2 or TRBV6-3 to TRBJ2-7; TRBD1 matches 9 bases. The CDR3 covers 15 residues. The germline V gene encodes CDR1 MNHEY and CDR2 SVGEGT. V lost 3 bases to trimming and J lost 2 bases; unmatched junction nucleotides: 5. The CDR3 protein is CASSYWGQGPYEQYF. DNA for the CDR3: TGTGCCAGCAGTTATTGGGGACAGGGTCCCTACGAGCAGTACTTC.